The 7 T cell receptor beta chains in this list originate from one sample, sequenced in a study of shared clonotypes between healthy human individuals. Repertoires were generated with immunoSEQ multiplex PCR, while TCRdb's copy carries only in-frame clones and drops some. The sample records 2.5 million or so clones, more than 90% being singletons. The sequenced sample was naive CD4+ T cells sorted from blood. Subset denoted: CD45RA+ positively selected. Source of these receptors: a man aged 18 to 30 in good health.

The V and J genes are TRBV28 and TRBJ1-5; D is ambiguous. Between the trimmed V and J ends, which lost 0 bases and 0 bases, there was a span of 12 bases. CDR3 length: 17 residues. Germline-derived CDR1 and CDR2 are MDHEN and SYDVKM. CDR3 sequence: CASSLWADSYSNQPQHF. CDR3 in DNA: TGTGCCAGCAGTTTATGGGCAGATTCTTATAGCAATCAGCCCCAGCATTTT.

CDR3 sequence (DNA): TGTGCCAGCAGTCAGGGGGCCCCCTACGAGCAGTACTTC. It codes for CASSQGAPYEQYF. V gene TRBV28 combines with J gene TRBJ2-7, with 8 bases lining up with TRBD1. V trimming: 5 bases; J trimming: 2 bases; junction bases outside the gene matches: 2. The germline gives CDR1 MDHEN, CDR2 SYDVKM. This CDR3 contains 13 residues. Filled out from reference TRBV28 and TRBJ2-7, the complete variable domain reads DVKVTQSSRYLVKRTGEKVFLECVQDMDHENMFWYRQDPGLGLRLIYFSYDVKMKEKGDIPEGYSVSREKKERFSLILESASTNQTSMYLCASSQGAPYEQYFGPGTRLTVT.

Comments on this clone: Other nucleotide sequences in the sample specify the same CDR3. The CDR3 DNA sequence: TGCGCCAGCAGCTTACCGACTAGCGGGAGCACAGATACGCAGTATTTT. Translated: CASSLPTSGSTDTQYF. The chain uses TRBV5-1 and TRBJ2-3; TRBD2 aligns across 10 bases. Trimming removed 2 bases from V and 0 bases from J; junction bases left unmatched: 3. Germline loops: CDR1 SGHRS, CDR2 YFSETQ. This CDR3 is built from 16 residues.

This clone was detected once. The rearrangement joins TRBV28 to TRBJ2-3; 9 bases are shared with TRBD2. CDR1 and CDR2 from the germline V gene are MDHEN and SYDVKM. CDR3 length: 16 amino acids. J was trimmed by 3 bases and V by 6 bases; bases with no gene match: 10. CDR3 loop: CASSLLVLAGTDTQYF. CDR3 bases: TGTGCCAGCAGCCTACTAGTGCTAGCGGGGACAGATACGCAGTATTTT. Looking up the rest from reference TRBV28 and TRBJ2-3 gives the full variable domain: DVKVTQSSRYLVKRTGEKVFLECVQDMDHENMFWYRQDPGLGLRLIYFSYDVKMKEKGDIPEGYSVSREKKERFSLILESASTNQTSMYLCASSLLVLAGTDTQYFGPGTRLTVL.

This rearrangement joins TRBV5-8 to TRBJ2-7, with TRBD2 matching over 7 bases. Germline assignment: CDR1 SGHTS and CDR2 YDEGEE. V dropped 1 base and J dropped 7; count of bases not matched to a gene: 8. CDR3 length: 14 residues. CDR3 amino acids: CASSLRRETREQYF. CDR3 DNA: TGTGCCAGCAGCTTGAGGCGGGAGACGAGGGAGCAGTACTTC.

CDR3 sequence: CASSPRVGRNTGELFF. The CDR3 nucleotides are TGTGCCAGCAGCCCACGAGTGGGGCGTAACACCGGGGAGCTGTTTTTT. V and J are TRBV7-9 and TRBJ2-2; a weak D match, TRBD1 (5 bases). The CDR3 is made up of 16 amino acids. V was shortened by 5 bases and J by 2 bases, with 15 bases between the two germline ends. CDR1 and CDR2 from the germline V gene are SEHNR and FQNEAQ (reference sequence).

The chain couples TRBV7-9 to TRBJ2-7, with 14 nucleotides matching TRBD2. The CDR3 consists of 17 residues. After removal of 4 bases from V and 4 bases from J, the junction contained 9 bases not matched to a gene. The germline gives CDR1 SEHNR, CDR2 FQNEAQ (reference sequence). CDR3 in DNA: TGTGCCAGCAGCTCAGGGTTGGGACTAGCGGGAGCATACGAGCAGTACTTC. Translation: CASSSGLGLAGAYEQYF.